Included here is one TCR beta chain sequence, with context. The source of the sample is a study of T cells in Graves' hyperthyroidism and ophthalmopathy. RNA transcripts yielded amplified TCR beta CDR3 regions. A first-round RT-PCR of the TCR CDR3 used the HTBI primer set. From the multiplex PCR reads, TCRdb called clonotypes with MiXCR, one entry per CDR3 protein. The sample lists a few hundred thousand distinct CDR3 sequences, roughly 18% seen once, with 35% to 45% in the top ten. PBMCs were obtained from 7.5 to 10 ml fresh peripheral blood. Looked up from germline, CDR1 is WSHSY and CDR2 is SAAADI. The CDR3 is 13 amino acids. The V end was cut by 3 bases, the J end by 1 base, with 6 bases between.

The rearrangement uses TRBV10-2 and TRBJ1-1; D is unresolved. This TCR came from a man between 18 and 29 years old with Graves' ophthalmopathy. The specimen sequenced was blood. CDR3 bases: TGCGCCAGCAGTGATTGGGGGAACACTGAAGCTTTCTTT. Its translation: CASSDWGNTEAFF.